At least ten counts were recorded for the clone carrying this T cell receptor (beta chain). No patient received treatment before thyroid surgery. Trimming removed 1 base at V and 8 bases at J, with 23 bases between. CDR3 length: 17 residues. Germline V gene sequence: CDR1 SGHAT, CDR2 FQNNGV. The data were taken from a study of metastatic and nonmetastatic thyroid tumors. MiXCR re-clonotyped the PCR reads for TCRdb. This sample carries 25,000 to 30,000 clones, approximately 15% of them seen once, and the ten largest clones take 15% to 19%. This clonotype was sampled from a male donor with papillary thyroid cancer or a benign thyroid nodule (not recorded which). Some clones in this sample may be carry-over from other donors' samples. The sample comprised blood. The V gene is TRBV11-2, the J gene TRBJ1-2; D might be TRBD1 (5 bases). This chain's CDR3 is CASSLVGTDSKAGGYTF. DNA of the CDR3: TGTGCCAGCAGCTTAGTGGGCACAGACAGCAAGGCGGGGGGCTACACCTTC.